Detailed here is one T cell receptor (beta chain). The data originate from a study of blood T cell repertoires in COVID-19. Study-wide context: COVID-19 samples collected from the United States, Italy and Spain covered acute and convalescent phases. T cells, B-cell-depleted T cells, or PBMCs supplied cDNA or gDNA.

Original handling: For nucleated cells, counts were estimated from reference gene primer amplification. The assay was immunoSEQ multiplex PCR, and TCRdb's table has in-frame clones only and misses some. Clonal size and the V and J genes are those of that table, whereas D and trimming came from the DNA. Of approximately 240,000 clones in the sample, about 93% are singletons; the top ten hold under 2.5%. The V end was cut by 4 bases, the J end by 2 bases, with 5 bases between. Germline assignment: CDR1 SNHLY and CDR2 FYNNEI. This CDR3 contains 12 residues. Sequencing was done on a sample of PBMCs or T cells enriched from blood (not recorded which). The receptor was derived from a woman aged 18 to 35 who had recovered from COVID-19. This chain connects TRBV2 to TRBJ1-2; D is unresolved. CDR3 in DNA: TGTGCCAGCAGTGCTAGAAACTATGGCTACACCTTC. Its translation is CASSARNYGYTF.